The 14 T cell receptor beta chains presented below share a single source sample, sequenced in a study of PD-1 blockade in classical Hodgkin lymphoma (dated by TCRdb to about 2020). The library was prepared using the immunoSEQ multiplex PCR assay. TCRdb retrieved this table from immuneACCESS and kept in-frame rearrangements only. Not all clones are present; in checked studies, unresolved V genes account for under half, and no reason is known for the remainder. This sample has under 30,000 clones in its table, and approximately 79% of those were observed once. Roughly 6.2% of the sample rests with the top ten. Per the publication, the time point label means: cycle 4 day 1 (C4D1), after less than 7 weeks of nivolumab. Every trial patient had relapsed after autologous stem cell transplantation, and cohorts A, B and C differed in prior brentuximab vedotin exposure. The specimen was peripheral blood mononuclear cells (PBMCs), collected before the fourth cycle of nivolumab. The receptors were gathered from a human donor with classical Hodgkin lymphoma.

V and J are TRBV7-9 and TRBJ1-2; D ambiguous. V gave up 8 bases and J gave up 2 bases, with 12 bases separating them. The germline gives CDR1 SEHNR, CDR2 FQNEAQ (reference sequence). The length of the CDR3 is 13 residues. Here the CDR3 DNA reads TGTGCCAGCGGGCCGGCGTCAAACTATGGCTACACCTTC. The encoded protein is CASGPASNYGYTF.

The chain carries TRBV4-3 and TRBJ1-1; 7 bases map to TRBD1. Trimming took 1 base from V and 5 from J; bases not matched to a gene: 16. The CDR3 length is 18 residues. Germline CDR1 LGHNA, CDR2 YSLEER. CDR3 sequence: CASSQGPFSTGRDTEAFF. The CDR3 bases are TGCGCCAGCAGCCAAGGCCCCTTCTCGACAGGGAGGGATACTGAAGCTTTCTTT.

The V and J genes are TRBV16 and TRBJ2-7; D remains ambiguous. Germline assignment: CDR1 KGHSY and CDR2 FQNENV. This CDR3 region has 13 residues. V shed 0 bases and J shed 3 bases, with 6 bases lying between them. CDR3 in amino acids: CASSQSQIYEQYF. CDR3 coding DNA: TGTGCCAGCAGCCAATCCCAGATCTACGAGCAGTACTTC.

This clone was seen once. V and J are TRBV4-3 and TRBJ2-1, with 7 nucleotides matching TRBD2. Trimming cost V 0 bases and J 7 bases; bases outside gene matches: 0. The CDR3 spans 13 residues. Per the germline V gene, CDR1 is LGHNA and CDR2 is YSLEER. The CDR3, as DNA: TGCGCCAGCAGCCAAGAGGGGGGGAATGAGCAGTTCTTC. It is translated as CASSQEGGNEQFF.

The V gene is TRBV2, the J gene TRBJ1-5; tentatively, D is TRBD1 (5 bases). The germline gives CDR1 SNHLY, CDR2 FYNNEI. The CDR3 length is 14 residues. Trimming removed 5 bases at V and 2 bases at J, with 10 bases between. Written as DNA, the CDR3 is TGTGCCAGCAGTCAAGGCAGGGGCAATCAGCCCCAGCATTTT. This codes for CASSQGRGNQPQHF.

The chain joins TRBV6-4 to TRBJ1-5, with unresolved D. Germline loops: CDR1 MRHNA, CDR2 SNTAGT. V dropped 5 bases and J dropped 4 bases, with 9 bases sitting between them. This CDR3 is built from 13 residues. CDR3 sequence (DNA): TGTGCCAGCAGTTCTGGAGATAATCAGCCCCAGCATTTT. This codes for CASSSGDNQPQHF.

The chain links TRBV6-1 to TRBJ2-7; TRBD2 matches at 8 bases. The V and J ends lost 6 bases and 4 bases, in that order; junction bases with no gene match: 5. Germline V gene data show CDR1 as MNHNS and CDR2 as SASEGT. The CDR3 length is 13 residues. CDR3 sequence (DNA): TGTGCCAGCAGCAGGACTAGCAGGTACGAGCAGTACTTC. Protein product: CASSRTSRYEQYF.

V gene TRBV2 combines with J gene TRBJ2-7, with D tentatively TRBD1 (7 bases). From germline, CDR1 is SNHLY and CDR2 FYNNEI. With 10 bases removed from V and 2 bases from J, the gap between germline ends came to 15 bases. This CDR3 comprises 13 residues. The CDR3 nucleotides read TGTGCCATCCTTGGAGGGACAGCCTACGAGCAGTACTTC. Residues: CAILGGTAYEQYF.

This clone was recorded once. The chain is built from TRBV6-5 and TRBJ2-7; D call uncertain. Looked up from germline, CDR1 is MNHEY and CDR2 is SVGAGI. Between the trimmed V and J ends, which lost 2 bases and 0 bases, there was a span of 11 bases. The CDR3 has 15 residues. The DNA of the CDR3 is TGTGCCAGCAGTTACGGAGTCACCTCCTCCTACGAGCAGTACTTC. Protein: CASSYGVTSSYEQYF.

V gene TRBV9 combines with J gene TRBJ2-5; 9 bases are a match to TRBD2. Germline V gives CDR1 SGDLS, CDR2 YYNGEE. This CDR3 has 15 amino acids. Trimming removed 0 bases from V and 2 bases from J; junction bases left unmatched: 2. The CDR3 protein is CASSVGGGVQETQYF. The CDR3, as DNA: TGTGCCAGCAGCGTAGGCGGGGGGGTACAAGAGACCCAGTACTTC. The variable domain in full, completed from reference TRBV9 and TRBJ2-5, reads DSGVTQTPKHLITATGQRVTLRCSPRSGDLSVYWYQQSLDQGLQFLIQYYNGEERAKGNILERFSAQQFPDLHSELNLSSLELGDSALYFCASSVGGGVQETQYFGPGTRLLVL.

In its sample, this clone was seen a few times. The chain combines TRBV7-9 with TRBJ2-1; 8 nucleotides align to TRBD2. Germline CDR1 SEHNR, CDR2 FQNEAQ (reference sequence). Germline trimming cut 1 base from V and 7 bases from J; bases unmatched to any gene: 9. The CDR3 length is 16 residues. The chain's CDR3 is CASSLGPGGAGNEQFF. The DNA of the CDR3 is TGTGCCAGCAGCTTAGGTCCCGGGGGGGCCGGTAATGAGCAGTTCTTC.

This sequence joins TRBV5-1 and TRBJ1-6; unclear D gene. The germline V gene encodes CDR1 SGHRS and CDR2 YFSETQ. V dropped 0 bases and J dropped 10 bases, with 8 bases sitting between them. This CDR3 spans 13 amino acids. The CDR3 here is CASSLEAVSPLHF. DNA for the CDR3: TGCGCCAGCAGCTTGGAGGCCGTATCACCCCTCCACTTT.

The J gene is TRBJ2-5, the V gene TRBV5-1; possible D gene TRBD2, 6 bases. CDR3 length: 13 amino acids. V lost 1 base and J lost 5, with 9 bases in between. Germline V CDR1 and CDR2: SGHRS, YFSETQ. The CDR3 DNA reads TGCGCCAGCAGCTTGTCGGCGGGGGAGACCCAGTACTTC. It translates to CASSLSAGETQYF.

The chain links TRBV28 to TRBJ2-7, with no clear D. Germline V CDR1 and CDR2: MDHEN, SYDVKM. This CDR3 spans 15 amino acids. Trimming took off 6 bases at V and 2 bases at J, with 17 bases between the two ends. The CDR3 is CASSTAALGPYEQYF. CDR3 nucleotide sequence: TGTGCCAGCAGCACGGCGGCCCTTGGTCCCTACGAGCAGTACTTC.